This T cell receptor beta chain stems from a study of T cells in Graves' hyperthyroidism and ophthalmopathy. The study's findings and limits: Researchers found most expanded thyroid clonotypes above 0.001 in blood as well.

Using RNA transcripts as the source, TCR beta CDR3 regions were amplified. A first-round RT-PCR of the TCR CDR3 used the HTBI primer set. TCRdb reprocessed the multiplex PCR reads with MiXCR, giving one entry per CDR3 protein. This table has fewer than 400,000 distinct CDR3 sequences, more than 15% appearing once. Sample collection date corresponds to first hyperthyroidism diagnosis, prior to any ophthalmopathy symptoms. Fresh peripheral blood, approximately 10 ml, was the source of the PBMCs. Germline-derived CDR1 and CDR2 are KGHSH and LQKENI. V was pared by 3 bases and J by 5 bases, with 9 bases between. The CDR3 totals 13 residues. There are many counts of this clonotype. The antigen is unknown.

The origin of this receptor is a woman aged 18 to 35 with Graves' hyperthyroidism that later progressed to Graves' ophthalmopathy. Material for sequencing was blood. The rearrangement links TRBV18 to TRBJ2-3; D is possibly TRBD2 (5 bases). The DNA of the CDR3 is TGTGCCAGCTCACCCCCCGGGAAAGATACGCAGTATTTT. The encoded protein is CASSPPGKDTQYF.